The sequence of this T cell receptor beta chain was determined in a study of blood T cell repertoires in COVID-19. As originally analysed: Nucleated cell number was recorded as an estimate derived from reference gene primer amplification. Profiling relied on immunoSEQ multiplex PCR, and the TCRdb table lists in-frame clones only, not all of them. For V, J and clone size, that table is used; D and trimming come from the DNA. The table lists 150,000 to 200,000 clones, approximately 86% of them singletons. V shed 1 base and J shed 0 bases, with 14 bases lying between them. The CDR3 length is 16 residues. Germline values: CDR1 GTSNPN, CDR2 SVGIG (reference sequence).

This clonotype was sampled from a man aged 45 to 65 with active or convalescent COVID-19. The chain is built from TRBV30 and TRBJ2-3, with D perhaps matching TRBD2 (5 bases). Sequences were obtained from peripheral blood. The CDR3 DNA is TGTGCCTGGAGTGGAGGGTCGGGATTAAGCACAGATACGCAGTATTTT. Its protein is CAWSGGSGLSTDTQYF.